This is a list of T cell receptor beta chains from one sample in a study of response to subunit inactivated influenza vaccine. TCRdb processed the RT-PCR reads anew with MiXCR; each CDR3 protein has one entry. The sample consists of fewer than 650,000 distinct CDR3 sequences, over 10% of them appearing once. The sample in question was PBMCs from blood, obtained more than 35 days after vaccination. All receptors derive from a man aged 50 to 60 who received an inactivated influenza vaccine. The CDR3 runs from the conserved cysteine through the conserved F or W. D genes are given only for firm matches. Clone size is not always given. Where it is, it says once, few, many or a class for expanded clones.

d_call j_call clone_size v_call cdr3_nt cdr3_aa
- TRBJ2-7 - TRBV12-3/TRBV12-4 TGTGCCAGCAGTTTGGGTATCGGCTCCTACGAGCAGTACTTC CASSLGIGSYEQYF
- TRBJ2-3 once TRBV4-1 TGCGCCAGCAGCCACGCCGGCACAGATACGCAGTATTTT CASSHAGTDTQYF
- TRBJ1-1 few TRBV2 TGTGCCAGCAGTGAAAGGCCGGCGAACACTGAAGCTTTCTTT CASSERPANTEAFF
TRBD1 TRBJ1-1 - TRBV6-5 TGTGCCAGCAGTTACTCTAGACAGGGTTGGACTGAAGCTTTCTTT CASSYSRQGWTEAFF
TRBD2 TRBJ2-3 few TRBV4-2 TGTGCCAGCAGCCAGACTAGCGGGGGAGACCCTAGCACAGATACGCAGTATTTT CASSQTSGGDPSTDTQYF
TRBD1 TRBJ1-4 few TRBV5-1 TGCGCCAGCAGCGACGGACAGGCTGTCGGAAAACTGTTTTTT CASSDGQAVGKLFF
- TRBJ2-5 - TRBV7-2 TGTGCCAGCAGCTTATCCGTGGGGACCCAGTACTTC CASSLSVGTQYF
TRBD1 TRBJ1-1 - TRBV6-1 TGTGCCAGCAATGGACAGGGGGCGACTGAAGCTTTCTTT CASNGQGATEAFF
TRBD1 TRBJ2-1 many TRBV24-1 TGTGCCACCAGTGATCCGGACAGGGTGAACAATGAGCAGTTCTTC CATSDPDRVNNEQFF
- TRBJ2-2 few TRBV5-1 TGCGCCAGCAGCTTGGGGGAACCCGGGGAGCTGTTTTTT CASSLGEPGELFF
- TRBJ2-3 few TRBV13 TGTGCCAGCAGCTTAGACAGGCGGATCACAGATACGCAGTATTTT CASSLDRRITDTQYF
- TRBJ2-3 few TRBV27 TGTGCCAGCAGTTTGTGGGGGTTTGGCACAGATACGCAGTATTTT CASSLWGFGTDTQYF
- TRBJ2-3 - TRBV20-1 TGCAGTGCTTACGGGACTCGCACAGATACGCAGTATTTT CSAYGTRTDTQYF
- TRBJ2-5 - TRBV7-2 TGTGCCAGCAGCTTAGCGGTCACCTTCCCCCCCCAACCTTTACCTCGTATACAAGAGACCCAGTACTTC CASSLAVTFPPQPLPRIQETQYF
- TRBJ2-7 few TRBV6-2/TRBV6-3 TGTGCCAGCAGTTATAGTTGGAACGAGCAGTACTTC CASSYSWNEQYF
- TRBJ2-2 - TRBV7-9 TGTGCCAGCAGACTTGAACCGGACACAAACACCGGGGAGCTGTTTTTT CASRLEPDTNTGELFF
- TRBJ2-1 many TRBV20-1 TGCAGTGCTAGAGATCTGGGGATGGAGCAGTTCTTC CSARDLGMEQFF
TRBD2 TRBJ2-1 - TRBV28 TGTGCCAGCAGGATGGGACTAGCGGGCGTCGCCAAGGGTGAGCAGTTCTTC CASRMGLAGVAKGEQFF
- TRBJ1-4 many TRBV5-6 TGTGCCAGCAGCTATCAGGGGTCTAATGAAAAACTGTTTTTT CASSYQGSNEKLFF
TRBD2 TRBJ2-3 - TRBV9 TGTGCCAGCAGCTTTCGGACTAGCGGGAGGAGCACAGATACGCAGTATTTT CASSFRTSGRSTDTQYF
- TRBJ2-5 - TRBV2 TGTGCCAGCAGTCCACAGGTCAGGACGTGGAGTGGCCAAGAGACCCAGTACTTC CASSPQVRTWSGQETQYF
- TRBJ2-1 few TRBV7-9 TGTGCCAGCAGCTTAGCTTGGGGGTCCCCCTACAATGAGCAGTTCTTC CASSLAWGSPYNEQFF
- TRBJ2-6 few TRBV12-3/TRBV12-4 TGTGCCAGCAGCCCAGACCACTCTGGGGCCAACGTCCTGACTTTC CASSPDHSGANVLTF
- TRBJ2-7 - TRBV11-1 TGTGCCAGCAGCTCATCAAGGTACGAGCAGTATTTC CASSSSRYEQYF
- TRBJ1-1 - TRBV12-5 TGTGCTAGTGGTTTGGCGCCCACCGACAGGCTGAACACTGAAGCTTTCTTT CASGLAPTDRLNTEAFF
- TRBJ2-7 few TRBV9 TGTGCCAGCAGCGTAGACTCTAATACCTACGAGCAGTACTTC CASSVDSNTYEQYF
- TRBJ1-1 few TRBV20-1 TGCAGTGCTAGAGTGGGCAGTGTGAACACTGAAGCTTTCTTT CSARVGSVNTEAFF
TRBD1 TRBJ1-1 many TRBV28 TGTGCCAGCAGTGCCTGGGGACAGGGACACACTGAAGCTTTCTTT CASSAWGQGHTEAFF